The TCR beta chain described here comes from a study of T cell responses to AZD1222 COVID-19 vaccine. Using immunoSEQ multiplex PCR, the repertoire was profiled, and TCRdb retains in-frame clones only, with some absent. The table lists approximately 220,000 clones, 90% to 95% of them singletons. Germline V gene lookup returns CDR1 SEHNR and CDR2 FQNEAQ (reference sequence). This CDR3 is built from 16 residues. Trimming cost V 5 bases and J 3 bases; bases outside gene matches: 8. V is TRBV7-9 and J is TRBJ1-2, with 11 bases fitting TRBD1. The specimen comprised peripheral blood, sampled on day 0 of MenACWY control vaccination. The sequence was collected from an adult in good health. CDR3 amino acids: CASSPLPGQGDYGYTF. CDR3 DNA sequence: TGTGCCAGCAGCCCACTGCCGGGACAGGGGGACTATGGCTACACCTTC.